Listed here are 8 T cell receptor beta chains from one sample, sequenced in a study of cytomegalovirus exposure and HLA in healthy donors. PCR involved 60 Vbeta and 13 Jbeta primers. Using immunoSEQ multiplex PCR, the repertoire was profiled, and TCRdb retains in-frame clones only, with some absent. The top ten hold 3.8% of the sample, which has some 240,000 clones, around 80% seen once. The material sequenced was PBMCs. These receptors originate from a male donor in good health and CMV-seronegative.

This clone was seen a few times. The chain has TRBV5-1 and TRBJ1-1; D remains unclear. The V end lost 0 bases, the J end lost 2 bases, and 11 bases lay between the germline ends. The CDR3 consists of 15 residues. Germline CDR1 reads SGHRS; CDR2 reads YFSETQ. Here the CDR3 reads CASSLGPTGNTEAFF. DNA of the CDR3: TGCGCCAGCAGCTTGGGTCCAACGGGTAACACTGAAGCTTTCTTT.

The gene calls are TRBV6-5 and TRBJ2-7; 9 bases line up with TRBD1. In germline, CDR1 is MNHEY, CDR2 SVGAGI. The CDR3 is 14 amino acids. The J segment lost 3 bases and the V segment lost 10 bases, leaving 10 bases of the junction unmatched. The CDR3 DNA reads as TGTGCCAAAAGTCGCACAGGGGGCCGCTACGAGCAGTACTTC. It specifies CAKSRTGGRYEQYF.

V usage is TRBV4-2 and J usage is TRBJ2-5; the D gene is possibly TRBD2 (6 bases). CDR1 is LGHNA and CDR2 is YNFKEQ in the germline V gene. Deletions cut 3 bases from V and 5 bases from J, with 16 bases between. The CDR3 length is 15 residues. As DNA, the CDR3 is TGTGCCAGCAGCCAGGTGGGGCAGGGAGGCGAGACCCAGTACTTC. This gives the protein CASSQVGQGGETQYF.

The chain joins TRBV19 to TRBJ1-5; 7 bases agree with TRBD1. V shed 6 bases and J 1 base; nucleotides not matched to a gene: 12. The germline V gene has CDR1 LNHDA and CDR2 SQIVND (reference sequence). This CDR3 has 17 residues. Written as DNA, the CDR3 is TGTGCCAGTAGGACTTCTCCCGGGACAGCGAGCAATCAGCCCCAGCATTTT. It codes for CASRTSPGTASNQPQHF.

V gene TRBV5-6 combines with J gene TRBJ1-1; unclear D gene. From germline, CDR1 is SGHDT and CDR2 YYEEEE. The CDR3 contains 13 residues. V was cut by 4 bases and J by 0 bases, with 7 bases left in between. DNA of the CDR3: TGTGCCAGCAGCCGAGAGTTGAACACTGAAGCTTTCTTT. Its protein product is CASSRELNTEAFF.

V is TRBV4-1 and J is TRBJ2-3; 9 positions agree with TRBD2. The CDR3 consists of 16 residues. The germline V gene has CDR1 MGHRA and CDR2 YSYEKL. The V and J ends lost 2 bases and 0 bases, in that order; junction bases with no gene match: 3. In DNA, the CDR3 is TGCGCCAGCAGCCAACTAGCGGGATCTAGCACAGATACGCAGTATTTT. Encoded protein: CASSQLAGSSTDTQYF.

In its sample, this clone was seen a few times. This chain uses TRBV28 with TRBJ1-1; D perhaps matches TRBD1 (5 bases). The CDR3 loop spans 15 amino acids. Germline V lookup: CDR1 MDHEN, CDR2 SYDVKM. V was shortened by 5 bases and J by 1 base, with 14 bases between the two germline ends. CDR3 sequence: CASSQTGSGNTEAFF. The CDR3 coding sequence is TGTGCCAGCAGTCAAACAGGTTCCGGGAACACTGAAGCTTTCTTT.

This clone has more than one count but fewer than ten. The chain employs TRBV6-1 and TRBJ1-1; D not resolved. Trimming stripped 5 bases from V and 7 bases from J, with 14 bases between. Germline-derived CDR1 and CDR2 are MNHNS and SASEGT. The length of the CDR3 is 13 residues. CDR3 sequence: CASSLKMPSEAFF. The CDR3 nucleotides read TGTGCCAGCAGTCTCAAAATGCCGAGTGAAGCTTTCTTT.